Below, 24 T cell receptor beta chains from the same sample are listed, as sequenced in a study of OX40 agonist ivuxolimab in advanced cancers. Method: immunoSEQ multiplex PCR; TCRdb's copy keeps in-frame clones and lacks some. This sample has tens of thousands of clones, with almost 90% found just once. This sample comprised CD4+ or CD8+ T cells sorted from blood, obtained in a trial of the OX40 agonist ivuxolimab. The source of these receptors is an adult with an advanced solid tumor such as melanoma, head and neck, liver or kidney cancer.

The rearrangement uses TRBV5-1 and TRBJ1-4; D is possibly TRBD1 (6 bases). The length of the CDR3 is 18 residues. Germline CDR1 and CDR2: SGHRS and YFSETQ. The V gene lost 7 bases and the J gene lost 7 bases, with 29 bases spanning the gap. CDR3 residues: CASRQRRDTQTLGEKLFF. CDR3 in DNA: TGCGCCAGCCGACAACGCCGGGACACGCAGACTTTGGGTGAAAAACTGTTTTTT. Supplemented by reference TRBV5-1 and TRBJ1-4, the full variable domain reads KAGVTQTPRYLIKTRGQQVTLSCSPISGHRSVSWYQQTPGQGLQFLFEYFSETQRNKGNFPGRFSGRQFSNSRSEMNVSTLELGDSALYLCASRQRRDTQTLGEKLFFGSGTQLSVL.

The chain employs TRBV21-1 and TRBJ1-5; TRBD1, as called in the table, went unchecked against the DNA. TRBV21-1 counts as a pseudogene. This CDR3 contains 18 residues. The CDR3 coding sequence is TGTGCCAGCAGCAAAGGGACAGTAGAATGGATTAGCAATCAGCCCCAGCATTTT. This translates into CASSKGTVEWISNQPQHF.

The chain recombines TRBV10-3 with TRBJ2-7, with TRBD2 matching 12 bases. Germline trimming cut 5 bases from V and 4 bases from J; bases unmatched to any gene: 9. Germline V gives CDR1 ENHRY, CDR2 SYGVKD. This CDR3 comprises 16 residues. The CDR3 region is CAISKSGTSGSYEQYF. DNA of the CDR3: TGTGCCATCAGTAAATCCGGGACTAGCGGGTCTTACGAGCAGTACTTC.

The chain uses TRBV7-2 and TRBJ2-3; D not certain. The CDR3 length is 12 residues. Trimming shortened V by 3 bases and J by 6 bases, and 7 bases separated the two germline ends. Germline V CDR1 and CDR2: SGHTA, FQGNSA. CDR3 amino acids: CASSFMADTQYF. CDR3 coding DNA: TGTGCCAGCAGCTTTATGGCCGATACGCAGTATTTT.

The V and J genes are TRBV4-1 and TRBJ1-1, with 8 bases lining up with TRBD1. The CDR3 covers 16 residues. J lost 7 bases, V lost 4 bases, and 14 bases had no gene match. In germline, CDR1 is MGHRA, CDR2 YSYEKL. The CDR3 sequence is CASSLSPSGGLSEAFF. In DNA form, the CDR3 reads TGCGCCAGCAGCCTAAGCCCCTCAGGGGGCTTAAGTGAAGCTTTCTTT.

V gene TRBV6-5 combines with J gene TRBJ1-2, with unresolved D. The CDR3 spans 14 residues. The V and J ends lost 6 bases and 0 bases respectively, with 11 bases between them. Germline CDR1 and CDR2: MNHEY and SVGAGI. CDR3 DNA: TGTGCCAGCAGCTACGCGACCGCTAACTATGGCTACACCTTC. Its protein is CASSYATANYGYTF.

The V and J genes are TRBV7-3 and TRBJ2-1; TRBD2 aligns across 11 bases. The junction had 12 bases not matched to a gene; V was cut back by 10 bases and J by 7 bases. This CDR3 spans 15 amino acids. The germline CDR1 and CDR2 sequences are SGHTA and FQGTGA. The CDR3 loop is CATKLLAGVENEQFF. The CDR3, as DNA: TGTGCCACCAAACTACTAGCGGGAGTAGAGAATGAGCAGTTCTTC.

The chain uses TRBV6-6 and TRBJ2-2; the D gene is possibly TRBD2 (5 bases). Per germline, CDR1 MNHNY and CDR2 SVGAGI (reference sequence). Trimming took off 7 bases at V and 0 bases at J, with 9 bases between the two ends. This CDR3 has 14 amino acids. The CDR3 nucleotides read TGTGCCAGCATCCAGGAGGCGAACACCGGGGAGCTGTTTTTT. Protein sequence: CASIQEANTGELFF.

This sequence joins TRBV7-2 and TRBJ2-7, with TRBD1 identical over 8 bases. Germline lookup yields CDR1 SGHTA and CDR2 FQGNSA. This CDR3 contains 14 residues. Trimming took 5 bases from V and 2 from J; bases not matched to a gene: 5. The CDR3 loop reads CASSAGTGPYEQYF. CDR3 in DNA: TGTGCCAGCAGCGCCGGGACAGGACCCTACGAGCAGTACTTC.

The rearrangement uses TRBV7-2 and TRBJ1-5, with TRBD1 matching 7 bases. Per the germline V gene, CDR1 is SGHTA and CDR2 is FQGNSA. This CDR3 contains 13 residues. Losses at the gene ends were 5 bases for V and 6 bases for J; bases not matched to a gene: 4. The CDR3 sequence: CASSPDRVQPQHF. The CDR3 coding sequence is TGTGCCAGCAGCCCAGACAGGGTTCAGCCCCAGCATTTT. The full variable domain, with the rest looked up from reference TRBV7-2 and TRBJ1-5, is GAGVSQSPSNKVTEKGKDVELRCDPISGHTALYWYRQSLGQGLEFLIYFQGNSAPDKSGLPSDRFSAERTGGSVSTLTIQRTQQEDSAVYLCASSPDRVQPQHFGDGTRLSIL.

The J gene is TRBJ2-7, the V gene TRBV28; a possible D gene is TRBD2 (6 bases). The V gene lost 4 bases and the J gene lost 3 bases, with 19 bases spanning the gap. Germline CDR1 is MDHEN and CDR2 is SYDVKM. The CDR3 has 16 residues. The CDR3 is CASSSRDSPPLYEQYF. The DNA of the CDR3 is TGTGCCAGCAGTTCCCGGGACTCCCCACCCCTCTACGAGCAGTACTTC.

This clone was found a few times. The CDR3 protein is CASSQVGRNTGELFF. The DNA for the CDR3 is TGCGCCAGCAGCCAAGTAGGGAGGAACACCGGGGAGCTGTTTTTT. The chain recombines TRBV4-1 with TRBJ2-2; maybe TRBD2 (5 bases). V lost 1 base and J 1 base, leaving 7 bases between the germline ends. Germline V CDR1 and CDR2: MGHRA, YSYEKL. The CDR3 consists of 15 residues.

This chain joins TRBV27 and TRBJ2-3; 11 bases align to TRBD2. Germline CDR1 MNHEY, CDR2 SMNVEV (reference sequence). The CDR3 spans 15 residues. V lost 5 bases, J lost 7 bases, and 8 bases stayed unmatched. Here the CDR3 reads CASSGTSGSRNTQYF. Written as DNA, the CDR3 is TGTGCCAGCAGTGGAACTAGCGGGAGTCGAAATACGCAGTATTTT.

The chain joins TRBV28 to TRBJ2-2; perhaps D is TRBD1 or TRBD2 (5 bases each). Germline CDR1 is MDHEN and CDR2 is SYDVKM. V lost 7 bases, J lost 2 bases, and 11 bases lay in between. This CDR3 spans 14 amino acids. This CDR3 reads CASKWDGNTGELFF. In DNA form, the CDR3 reads TGTGCCAGCAAATGGGACGGAAACACCGGGGAGCTGTTTTTT.

The chain joins TRBV5-4 to TRBJ1-5; 8 bases are a match to TRBD1. The V gene's germline CDR1 is SGHNT and CDR2 YYREEE (reference sequence). This CDR3 contains 16 residues. The trim removed 0 bases at V and 3 bases at J, leaving 5 bases unmatched. The CDR3 reads CASSLGGTGHNQPQHF. As DNA, the CDR3 is TGTGCCAGCAGCTTGGGGGGGACAGGCCACAATCAGCCCCAGCATTTT. The full variable domain, with the rest looked up from reference TRBV5-4 and TRBJ1-5, is ETGVTQSPTHLIKTRGQQVTLRCSSQSGHNTVSWYQQALGQGPQFIFQYYREEENGRGNFPPRFSGLQFPNYSSELNVNALELDDSALYLCASSLGGTGHNQPQHFGDGTRLSIL.

This clone was detected only once. The chain employs TRBV7-2 and TRBJ2-2, with D tentatively TRBD1 (6 bases). The CDR3 contains 13 residues. The V end was cut by 4 bases, the J end by 6 bases, with 9 bases between. Germline V gene lookup returns CDR1 SGHTA and CDR2 FQGNSA. CDR3 region: CASSSQGSGELFF. DNA of the CDR3: TGTGCCAGCAGCTCACAGGGATCCGGGGAGCTGTTTTTT.

This chain uses TRBV5-1 with TRBJ1-3; D uncertain. Germline-derived CDR1 and CDR2 are SGHRS and YFSETQ. V was pared by 0 bases and J by 4 bases, with 14 bases between. CDR3 length equals 16 residues. The CDR3 loop is CASSLGAGSGGNTIYF. CDR3 in DNA: TGCGCCAGCAGCTTGGGAGCAGGCTCGGGGGGAAACACCATATATTTT.

This chain uses TRBV5-4 with TRBJ1-5; D possibly corresponds to TRBD1 (5 bases). CDR3 length: 14 amino acids. The germline V gene has CDR1 SGHNT and CDR2 YYREEE (reference sequence). Deletions cut 4 bases from V and 0 bases from J, with 8 bases between. The CDR3 DNA follows: TGTGCCAGCAGCCGGGGACCTAGCAATCAGCCCCAGCATTTT. This gives the protein CASSRGPSNQPQHF. Using reference TRBV5-4 and TRBJ1-5 for the parts outside the CDR3, the full variable domain is ETGVTQSPTHLIKTRGQQVTLRCSSQSGHNTVSWYQQALGQGPQFIFQYYREEENGRGNFPPRFSGLQFPNYSSELNVNALELDDSALYLCASSRGPSNQPQHFGDGTRLSIL.

The CDR3 sequence is CASSPLLAGDVNEQFF. CDR3 DNA sequence: TGTGCCAGCTCACCATTACTAGCGGGAGATGTCAATGAGCAGTTCTTC. The chain joins TRBV18 to TRBJ2-1, with 11 bases aligning to TRBD2. Looked up from germline, CDR1 is KGHSH and CDR2 is LQKENI. The CDR3 is 16 amino acids. V lost 2 bases, J lost 6 bases, and 6 bases stayed unmatched.

This chain uses TRBV6-6 with TRBJ2-5; TRBD2 is a possible D gene (5 bases). The CDR3 spans 14 residues. Between the trimmed V and J ends, which lost 0 bases and 1 base, there was a span of 6 bases. Per germline, CDR1 MNHNY and CDR2 SVGAGI (reference sequence). The CDR3 nucleotides are TGTGCCAGCAGTTACTCAGCGGCCCAAGAGACCCAGTACTTC. Residues: CASSYSAAQETQYF.

The genes are TRBV7-2 and TRBJ2-7; 16 bases are a match to TRBD2. The CDR3 has 16 residues. CDR1 and CDR2 (germline): SGHTA, FQGNSA. The junction had 3 bases not matched to a gene; V was cut back by 2 bases and J by 5 bases. The chain's CDR3 is CASSLLGLAGGNEQYF. DNA for the CDR3: TGTGCCAGCAGCTTATTGGGACTAGCGGGAGGGAACGAGCAGTACTTC.

V is TRBV9 and J is TRBJ1-1; D ambiguous. V lost 6 bases, J lost 5 bases, and 17 bases lay in between. From germline, CDR1 is SGDLS and CDR2 YYNGEE. There are 14 residues in the CDR3. The CDR3 sequence is CASTRSPSGTEAFF. CDR3 sequence (DNA): TGTGCCAGCACCCGTAGTCCTAGCGGGACTGAAGCTTTCTTT.

This sequence joins TRBV7-2 and TRBJ2-5, with 9 bases matching TRBD2. This CDR3 region has 15 residues. Germline values: CDR1 SGHTA, CDR2 FQGNSA. J lost 5 bases, V lost 2 bases, and 6 bases had no gene match. CDR3 amino acids: CASSLSGRPEETQYF. The CDR3 DNA sequence: TGTGCCAGCAGCTTAAGCGGGAGGCCTGAGGAGACCCAGTACTTC.

This sequence joins TRBV28 and TRBJ1-1, with 9 bases lining up with TRBD1. Germline V gene sequence: CDR1 MDHEN, CDR2 SYDVKM. Unmatched junction bases numbered 10, after V lost 8 bases and J lost 0 bases. CDR3 size: 16 residues. CDR3 nucleotide sequence: TGTGCCAGCCCCCCTTCCGGGACAGGGTTGAACACTGAAGCTTTCTTT. This codes for CASPPSGTGLNTEAFF. Filled out from reference TRBV28 and TRBJ1-1, the complete variable domain reads DVKVTQSSRYLVKRTGEKVFLECVQDMDHENMFWYRQDPGLGLRLIYFSYDVKMKEKGDIPEGYSVSREKKERFSLILESASTNQTSMYLCASPPSGTGLNTEAFFGQGTRLTVV.